This is a list of T cell receptor beta chains from one sample in a study of cytomegalovirus exposure and HLA in healthy donors. Here immunoSEQ multiplex PCR was the method, and the copy in TCRdb shows in-frame clones only, minus some. This table has 150,000 to 170,000 clones, 86% appearing once. The sample was PBMCs. The receptors derive from a man between 18 and 29 years old in good health and CMV-seropositive. CDR3s include the opening cysteine and the closing phenylalanine or tryptophan. The D gene is left open where the match is weak. Where a row states a size, it is once, few, many or the class of an expanded clone; other rows omit it.

size: NA; D: NA; V: TRBV4-2; J: TRBJ2-3; CDR3: CASSQGFEGEDTQYF; DNA: TGTGCCAGCAGCCAAGGCTTTGAGGGGGAAGATACGCAGTATTTT
size: NA; D: NA; V: TRBV6-5; J: TRBJ2-7; CDR3: CASSYSRDSHEQYF; DNA: TGTGCCAGCAGTTACTCAAGAGACAGTCACGAGCAGTACTTC
size: NA; D: TRBD2; V: TRBV10-3; J: TRBJ2-1; CDR3: CAISGTSGYNEQFF; DNA: TGTGCCATCAGTGGGACTAGCGGCTACAATGAGCAGTTCTTC
size: NA; D: TRBD2; V: TRBV9; J: TRBJ2-3; CDR3: CASSVGLAGGPEDTQYF; DNA: TGTGCCAGCAGCGTAGGGCTAGCGGGAGGGCCAGAGGATACGCAGTATTTT
size: few; D: TRBD1; V: TRBV7-9; J: TRBJ1-6; CDR3: CASSARTGQISPLHF; DNA: TGTGCCAGCTCAGCGAGGACAGGGCAAATTTCACCCCTCCACTTT
size: NA; D: NA; V: TRBV5-1; J: TRBJ2-7; CDR3: CASSLAGQNYEQYF; DNA: TGCGCCAGCAGCTTGGCCGGACAGAACTACGAGCAGTACTTC
size: NA; D: TRBD2; V: TRBV7-2; J: TRBJ2-5; CDR3: CASSSTSLQTQYF; DNA: TGTGCCAGCAGCTCGACTAGCTTGCAGACCCAGTACTTC
size: NA; D: NA; V: TRBV7-2; J: TRBJ1-5; CDR3: CASSLRGSNQPQHF; DNA: TGTGCCAGCAGCCTCAGGGGAAGCAATCAGCCCCAGCATTTT
size: NA; D: NA; V: TRBV2; J: TRBJ2-7; CDR3: CASSESLRDYEQYF; DNA: TGTGCCAGCAGTGAAAGTTTGAGGGACTACGAGCAGTACTTC
size: NA; D: TRBD1; V: TRBV19; J: TRBJ1-6; CDR3: CASSMRGQVHPNSPLHF; DNA: TGTGCCAGTAGTATGAGAGGACAGGTTCATCCCAATTCACCCCTCCACTTT
size: once; D: TRBD2; V: TRBV5-1; J: TRBJ2-5; CDR3: CASSRLAGGKETQYF; DNA: TGCGCCAGCAGCCGACTAGCGGGGGGTAAAGAGACCCAGTACTTC
size: NA; D: NA; V: TRBV5-1; J: TRBJ1-2; CDR3: CASSLLTQGNYGYTF; DNA: TGCGCCAGCAGCTTGCTGACGCAGGGAAACTATGGCTACACCTTC
size: once; D: TRBD1; V: TRBV2; J: TRBJ1-4; CDR3: CASSLQGATNEKLFF; DNA: TGTGCCAGCAGTCTACAGGGGGCGACTAATGAAAAACTGTTTTTT
size: NA; D: TRBD1; V: TRBV9; J: TRBJ2-1; CDR3: CASSSRPGQTSYEQFF; DNA: TGTGCCAGCAGCTCCAGACCGGGACAGACCAGTTATGAGCAGTTCTTC
size: once; D: TRBD2; V: TRBV5-1; J: TRBJ2-1; CDR3: CASSPPVRRLAGGTDEQFF; DNA: TGCGCCAGCAGCCCCCCGGTACGGCGACTAGCGGGGGGCACGGATGAGCAGTTCTTC
size: NA; D: NA; V: TRBV18; J: TRBJ1-4; CDR3: CASSPTDREKLFF; DNA: TGTGCCAGCTCACCAACCGACAGGGAAAAACTGTTTTTT
size: NA; D: NA; V: TRBV20-1; J: TRBJ1-2; CDR3: CSARQLYGYTF; DNA: TGCAGTGCCAGACAGTTATATGGCTACACCTTC
size: NA; D: NA; V: TRBV27; J: TRBJ1-1; CDR3: CASSPWGLNTEAFF; DNA: TGTGCCAGCAGCCCATGGGGCCTGAACACTGAAGCTTTCTTT
size: NA; D: TRBD2; V: TRBV9; J: TRBJ2-7; CDR3: CASSANSGIGNEQYF; DNA: TGTGCCAGCAGCGCTAATAGCGGGATTGGCAACGAGCAGTACTTC
size: NA; D: TRBD1; V: TRBV5-6; J: TRBJ2-7; CDR3: CASSRAGTGGQEQYF; DNA: TGTGCCAGCAGCCGTGCGGGGACAGGGGGTCAAGAGCAGTACTTC
size: NA; D: TRBD1; V: TRBV7-9; J: TRBJ1-4; CDR3: CASSLGGTGDEKLFF; DNA: TGTGCCAGCAGCTTAGGGGGGACAGGGGATGAAAAACTGTTTTTT
size: NA; D: TRBD1; V: TRBV11-1; J: TRBJ2-7; CDR3: CASSARDRATYEQYF; DNA: TGTGCCAGCAGCGCCCGGGACAGGGCGACCTACGAGCAGTACTTC
size: NA; D: TRBD2; V: TRBV5-1; J: TRBJ2-7; CDR3: CASNHSRLAGGKDCKQYF; DNA: TGCGCCAGCAACCATTCACGATTAGCGGGAGGAAAAGATTGCAAGCAGTACTTC
size: NA; D: NA; V: TRBV6-1; J: TRBJ2-1; CDR3: CASSPTGPYNEQFF; DNA: TGTGCCAGCAGCCCCACAGGGCCCTACAATGAGCAGTTCTTC
size: NA; D: NA; V: TRBV7-2; J: TRBJ1-5; CDR3: CASSDDRRDNQPQHF; DNA: TGTGCCAGCAGCGACGACAGGAGAGACAATCAGCCCCAGCATTTT
size: NA; D: NA; V: TRBV4-3; J: TRBJ2-5; CDR3: CASSHLFGSQETQYF; DNA: TGCGCCAGCAGCCACCTCTTTGGGAGTCAAGAGACCCAGTACTTC
size: NA; D: TRBD2; V: TRBV6-5; J: TRBJ2-2; CDR3: CASRISGSGRGELFF; DNA: TGTGCCAGCAGGATTAGCGGGAGCGGGCGCGGGGAGCTGTTTTTT
size: NA; D: TRBD2; V: TRBV7-7; J: TRBJ2-2; CDR3: CASSPIAGGFPGGELFF; DNA: TGTGCCAGCAGCCCCATAGCGGGGGGTTTCCCGGGAGGGGAGCTGTTTTTT
size: NA; D: NA; V: TRBV25-1; J: TRBJ2-1; CDR3: CASSEGDRSYNEQFF; DNA: TGTGCCAGCAGTGAAGGAGACAGATCTTACAATGAGCAGTTCTTC
size: NA; D: TRBD1; V: TRBV2; J: TRBJ1-2; CDR3: CASSLTGGVNYGYTF; DNA: TGTGCCAGCAGCTTAACAGGGGGAGTCAACTATGGCTACACCTTC
size: NA; D: NA; V: TRBV29-1; J: TRBJ2-3; CDR3: CSVGDYARTDTQYF; DNA: TGCAGCGTCGGAGACTATGCCCGCACAGATACGCAGTATTTT
size: NA; D: NA; V: TRBV2; J: TRBJ2-1; CDR3: CASSEISGYNEQFF; DNA: TGTGCCAGCAGTGAGATCTCCGGGTACAATGAGCAGTTCTTC
size: NA; D: TRBD2; V: TRBV10-2; J: TRBJ2-3; CDR3: CASRGASGSTDTQYF; DNA: TGCGCCAGCAGGGGGGCTAGCGGGAGCACAGATACGCAGTATTTT
size: NA; D: TRBD2; V: TRBV7-3; J: TRBJ2-1; CDR3: CASSLTSGGKSEQFF; DNA: TGTGCCAGCAGCTTAACTAGCGGGGGGAAGTCTGAGCAGTTCTTC
size: NA; D: TRBD1; V: TRBV10-3; J: TRBJ1-2; CDR3: CAISAGQQYGYTF; DNA: TGTGCCATCAGTGCGGGACAGCAATATGGCTACACCTTC
size: NA; D: TRBD2; V: TRBV6-5; J: TRBJ2-7; CDR3: CASSTPGLAPKQYF; DNA: TGTGCCAGCAGTACGCCGGGACTAGCGCCTAAGCAGTACTTC
size: NA; D: TRBD2; V: TRBV7-9; J: TRBJ2-7; CDR3: CASSLASGRYGQYF; DNA: TGTGCCAGCAGCTTAGCCAGCGGGAGATATGGGCAGTACTTC
size: NA; D: TRBD2; V: TRBV7-3; J: TRBJ2-7; CDR3: CASSSTSGRLHEQYF; DNA: TGTGCCAGCAGCTCGACTAGCGGGAGACTCCACGAGCAGTACTTC
size: NA; D: NA; V: TRBV27; J: TRBJ2-1; CDR3: CASSPLGVYNEQFF; DNA: TGTGCCAGCAGTCCGCTCGGGGTCTACAATGAGCAGTTCTTC
size: NA; D: NA; V: TRBV27; J: TRBJ2-3; CDR3: CASRSRGEGSKNTQYF; DNA: TGTGCCAGCAGGTCTAGGGGGGAGGGGTCCAAGAATACGCAGTATTTT
size: few; D: TRBD1; V: TRBV19; J: TRBJ1-1; CDR3: CASSWAFGEQGTNTEAFF; DNA: TGTGCCAGTAGTTGGGCCTTCGGCGAACAGGGGACGAACACTGAAGCTTTCTTT
size: NA; D: NA; V: TRBV19; J: TRBJ1-1; CDR3: CASSSPFYENTEAFF; DNA: TGTGCCAGTAGTTCCCCCTTCTATGAGAACACTGAAGCTTTCTTT
size: once; D: NA; V: TRBV14; J: TRBJ2-7; CDR3: CASSQGLGSVKHYEQYF; DNA: TGTGCCAGCAGCCAAGGGCTAGGGAGCGTGAAACACTACGAGCAGTACTTC
size: NA; D: NA; V: TRBV5-6; J: TRBJ2-5; CDR3: CASSSTRETQYF; DNA: TGTGCCAGCAGCTCAACTAGAGAGACCCAGTACTTC
size: NA; D: NA; V: TRBV4-2; J: TRBJ2-6; CDR3: CASSQDSSSGANVLTF; DNA: TGTGCCAGCAGCCAAGATTCTAGCTCTGGGGCCAACGTCCTGACTTTC
size: few; D: TRBD2; V: TRBV19; J: TRBJ2-1; CDR3: CATAGGTSGRNEQFF; DNA: TGTGCCACCGCGGGGGGGACTAGCGGGAGGAATGAGCAGTTCTTC
size: NA; D: TRBD1; V: TRBV25-1; J: TRBJ2-5; CDR3: CASSEDRGLETQYF; DNA: TGTGCCAGCAGTGAGGACAGGGGGCTGGAGACCCAGTACTTC
size: NA; D: NA; V: TRBV11-1; J: TRBJ2-7; CDR3: CASSLREGVSHEQYF; DNA: TGTGCCAGCAGCCTACGGGAAGGCGTATCGCACGAGCAGTACTTC
size: NA; D: NA; V: TRBV5-1; J: TRBJ1-2; CDR3: CASSLGTSDYYGYTF; DNA: TGCGCCAGCAGCCTGGGGACAAGCGATTACTATGGCTACACCTTC